This T cell receptor (beta chain) originates from a study of blood T cell repertoires in COVID-19 (dated by TCRdb to 2020 to 2021). At the level of the whole study: Collaborator samples came from the United States, Italy and Spain and covered acute and convalescent phases of COVID-19. Where available, HLA class I and class II types were obtained from metadata supplied by the sample provider rather than from assay-based typing. A de-identified subject ID, COVID-19 status, age in years and sex were almost always included in the sample metadata. Deeply sampled blood TCRbeta repertoires from subjects exposed to, actively infected with, or recovered from COVID-19 were included in the dataset. The samples were drawn from the first 160 participants of the ongoing ImmuneRACE study and from over a thousand subjects provided by 6 global collaborators. The repertoires were released in a freely available public database intended as a resource for research on the immune response to SARS-CoV-2. The material from the prospective study consisted of cDNA or gDNA derived from T cells, B-cell-depleted T cells, or PBMCs. Paper-wide results and their limitations: The quantity of clinical and demographic metadata differed by source and by participant and was supplied without curation.

With respect to this clone: This clone's antigen is unknown. No much larger clone exists at a distance of one base, and base qualities are not known.

Participants in the prospective study were aged roughly 18 to 100 years, lived in more than 20 United States geographic areas, and enrolled through a virtual design. In the prospective study, participants were assigned to cohorts based on the clinical history participants reported in a screening survey and a study questionnaire. For ImmuneRACE Cohort 3, a participant was defined as recovered based on two consecutive negative NP/OP PCR tests, clearance by a healthcare professional, or resolution of symptoms. In the prospective study, whole blood, serum and a nasopharyngeal or oropharyngeal swab were collected from each participant by mobile phlebotomists. Additional blood draws and questionnaires over an approximately two-month period could optionally be provided by prospective study participants. Blood samples from the prospective study were shipped frozen or at room temperature prior to DNA extraction.

TCRbeta CDR3 regions were amplified from genomic DNA by means of the immunoSEQ Assay, a bias-controlled multiplex PCR. Per the authors' processing: The number of nucleated cells in each sample was estimated by amplification of reference gene primers within the assay. To quantify the absolute abundance of each unique TCRbeta CDR3 rearrangement, sequence reads were collapsed and filtered. Productive Simpson clonality was computed per sample as the square root of Simpson's diversity index over productive rearrangements. This is the immuneACCESS table as TCRdb keeps it, with only in-frame sequences that have V and J called. A part of the clones is gone; compared with another copy, unresolved V genes explain less than half, and the rest is unexplained. D and trimming were read from the DNA, whereas the V and J calls and clone size are those reported in that table. The sample includes approximately 440,000 clones, with about 92% observed a single time. Of the sample, under 0.7% is held by the ten largest clones.

Looking up the germline V gene yields CDR1 SGHVS and CDR2 FQNEAQ. Cut back by 4 bases and 7 bases, the V and J ends lie 14 bases apart. Spanning cysteine to phenylalanine, the CDR3 consists of 14 amino acids. Only CDR3 DNA is held: 42 bases, read in frame from base 1. The receptor was isolated from a man between 18 and 35 years old who had recovered from COVID-19. Sequencing was performed on PBMCs or T cells enriched from blood (not recorded which). The rearranged chain carries TRBV7-8 and TRBJ1-5, and possibly TRBD1, on 5 matching bases. The nucleotides are TGTGCCAGCAGCTGGGGCCCCCTTTCCCAGCCCCAGCATTTT. Its protein reads: CASSWGPLSQPQHF.